This T cell receptor beta chain was recorded in a study of blood T cell repertoires in COVID-19. The study recruited people aged about 18 to 95 years across about two dozen US areas. Two negative PCRs, clearance, or symptom resolution characterized the recovered Cohort 3 donors. V was shortened by 6 bases and J by 0 bases, with 8 bases between the two germline ends. The CDR3 runs 13 residues. Per the germline V gene, CDR1 is WSHSY and CDR2 is SAAADI. Clones were read by immunoSEQ multiplex PCR, and TCRdb kept only the in-frame ones, dropping some. The top ten clones hold about 0.75% of a sample with around 450,000 clones, 75% to 90% of them seen once.

The sequence was obtained from a woman in her late teens or twenties who had recovered from COVID-19. This chain connects TRBV10-2 to TRBJ1-1; D unresolved. The material sequenced was PBMCs or T cells enriched from blood (not recorded which). The CDR3 protein is CASSNLLNTEAFF. The CDR3 DNA sequence: TGCGCCAGCAGCAACTTACTGAACACTGAAGCTTTCTTT.